This T cell receptor (beta chain) was sequenced for a study of identical twins. Study-wide results and caveats: Within beta out-of-frame sequences, the excess sharing observed between twins was weaker.

A universal primer site was created by template switching, with the cDNA bearing unique molecular identifiers. Using its own MiXCR run on the 5' RACE reads, TCRdb lists one record per CDR3 protein. The sample lists roughly 280,000 distinct CDR3 sequences; over 8.5% were seen once. Only healthy Caucasians were included as donors. This clonotype has just a few counts. Its target is unknown. Trimming took 7 bases from V and 7 from J; bases not matched to a gene: 2. The CDR3 has 11 amino acids. Germline V gives CDR1 SQVTM, CDR2 ANQGSEA. The same sample was also used in a study of yellow fever vaccine responses in identical twins.

Input material: CD8+ T cells sorted from blood. This clonotype was obtained from a woman between 18 and 29 years old in good health. The rearrangement joins TRBV29-1 to TRBJ2-1; 9 bases match TRBD1. CDR3 DNA sequence: TGCAGCGGGGGACAGGGTAATGAGCAGTTCTTC. Translated: CSGGQGNEQFF.